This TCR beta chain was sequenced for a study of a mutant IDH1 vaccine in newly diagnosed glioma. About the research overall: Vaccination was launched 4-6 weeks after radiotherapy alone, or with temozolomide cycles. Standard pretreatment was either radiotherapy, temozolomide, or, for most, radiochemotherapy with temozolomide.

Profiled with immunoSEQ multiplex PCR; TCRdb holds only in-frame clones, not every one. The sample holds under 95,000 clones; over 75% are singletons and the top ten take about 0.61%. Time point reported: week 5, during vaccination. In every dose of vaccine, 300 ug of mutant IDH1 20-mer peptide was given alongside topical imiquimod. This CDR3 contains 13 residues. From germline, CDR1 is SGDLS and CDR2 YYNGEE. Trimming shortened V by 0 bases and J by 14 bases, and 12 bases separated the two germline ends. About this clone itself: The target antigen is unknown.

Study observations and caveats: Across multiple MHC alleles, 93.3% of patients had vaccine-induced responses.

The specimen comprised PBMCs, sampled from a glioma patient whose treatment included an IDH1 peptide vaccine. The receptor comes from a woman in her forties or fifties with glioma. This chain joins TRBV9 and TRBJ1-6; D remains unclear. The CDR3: CASSVGPGGTLHF. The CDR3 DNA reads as TGTGCCAGCAGCGTAGGGCCCGGTGGAACCCTCCACTTT.